This T cell receptor (beta chain) originates from a study of CD8+ T cells in alopecia areata. Extracted RNA was reverse transcribed, and the resulting cDNA served as sequencing template. Using immunoSEQ multiplex PCR, the repertoire was profiled, and TCRdb retains in-frame clones only, with some absent. The table includes 150,000 or so clones, 67% detected once. Looked up from germline, CDR1 is MNHEY and CDR2 is SVGAGI. This CDR3 comprises 15 residues. The J segment lost 4 bases and the V segment lost 8 bases, leaving 10 bases of the junction unmatched. The chain joins TRBV6-5 to TRBJ2-3, with 9 bases fitting TRBD2. The sequence derives from a human donor with alopecia areata. This material consisted of CD8+ T cells sorted from blood, taken at week 0. In DNA form, the CDR3 reads TGTGCCAGCGGTCAGAGCGGGGGGCCCCCAGATACGCAGTATTTT. It encodes CASGQSGGPPDTQYF.